Here is one T cell receptor beta chain with its context. This clone was detected only a few times. There is no known antigen for this receptor. The input lacks base qualities; no much larger clone sits a single base away. The High Capacity cDNA Reverse Transcription Kit was used to reverse transcribe all of the isolated RNA, meaning that expressed TCRB transcripts were what got sequenced. Deep immunoSEQ sequencing was performed on naive, central memory and regulatory T cell samples, with an average of roughly 3.3 million total reads per sample. Sorted cells were lysed in RLT buffer, and RNA was extracted using DNase-treated RNeasy Micro or Mini kits according to cell number. To prevent cross-contamination, each cell subset was processed individually, whereas patient and healthy donor samples were processed jointly. The immunoSEQ multiplex PCR was used to amplify TCRB sequences from cDNA, yielding 87-bp fragments that span the CDR3 region. Amplicons were sequenced on the Illumina HiSeq platform. Per the source publication's procedure: PCR bias was computationally corrected using synthetic template baselines, reads within Hamming distance 2 were collapsed, and singletons that could not be merged were discarded. Reads were aligned against IMGT to assign V, D and J genes, CDR3 length and insertions or deletions at six rearrangement sites. Within each subset, clonotype counts were normalized to sorted cell number, and only after that were true diversity and Gini coefficients computed with the tcR R package. The overlap coefficient, calculated on TCRB nucleotide sequences, was used to quantify repertoire sharing. Out-of-frame TCRB sequences from naive cells were analyzed as a proxy for the pre-selection repertoire. TCRdb provides this immuneACCESS table in a form limited to in-frame rearrangements. Some clones are lacking; in checked studies, under half of them reflect an unresolved V gene, and why the rest are absent is not known. That table gives V, J and clone size, and the DNA gave D and trimming. The sample table records hundreds of thousands of clones; 13% of these occur just once. Around 0.022% of the sample rests with the top ten.

This specimen comes from a study of beta chain features in type 1 diabetes (dated by TCRdb to 2016 to 2019). Study-wide context: No differences in mean age, gender distribution, total cell number or subset yield were found between patients and healthy donors. Regulatory and stem cell-like memory subsets were obtained from only 8 patients and roughly eight healthy donors, while naive and central memory subsets were obtained from all 30 or so donors. In the study, recently diagnosed type 1 diabetes patients and matched healthy donors were compared on the TCRB repertoires of their sorted circulating CD4+ T cell subsets. A total of 90 million to 130 million sorted cells were examined across all samples, and a strong correlation was observed between cell number per subset and RNA yield.

The research as a whole found: Only small numbers of individuals were included in the HLA sub-analyses, which left unresolved whether HLA type had any influence on TCRB rearrangement. Patients with type 1 diabetes made fewer insertions and deleted more nucleotides at VDJ recombination sites, implying thymic rearrangement abnormalities. Naive, central memory and regulatory TCRB repertoires appeared to be more alike among patients than among healthy donors. PCR might favor shorter templates, but patient and control samples were amplified and corrected together, so any skew would affect both groups equally. A moderate but significant shortening of TCRB CDR3 length was observed in type 1 diabetes patients in all four CD4+ subsets. Because cDNA was sequenced instead of genomic DNA, highly expressing activated cells could be over-represented, though the groups showed no difference in activation or CD3 levels.

Each donor gave one peripheral blood draw, averaging about 120 mL, which was collected into heparinised tubes. A BD FACSAria II was used to sort naive, central memory, regulatory and stem cell-like memory CD4+ T cells with a panel that included CD45RO, CCR7, CD25, CD127, CD95 and CD27. Every sorted population had a purity above 98%. PBMCs were separated immediately by Lymphoprep density gradient centrifugation and were stained directly, without being cultured. So that batch effects would be minimized, each experiment stained and sorted samples in pairs, pairing one healthy donor with one patient. This TCR came from a man between 18 and 35 years old with type 1 diabetes. The sequencing input was naive CD4+ T cells from blood. Per the publication, the cell subset or site label means: true naive CD4+ T cells.

The CDR3 reads as follows: CSVEDLLGRRGGSYNEQFF. The DNA sequence is TGCAGCGTTGAAGATCTTTTGGGTAGGCGTGGTGGCTCCTACAATGAGCAGTTCTTC. Recombination linked TRBV29-1 to TRBJ2-1; no confident D gene assignment can be made. Per the germline V gene, SQVTM is the CDR1 and ANQGSEA is the CDR2. From cysteine to phenylalanine, the CDR3 is 19 amino acids long. Of all the DNA, just the CDR3 is kept, 57 bases in frame from base 1. Trimming takes 0 bases from V and 0 bases from J, and the germline ends sit 21 bases apart.